The subject of this entry is one TCR beta chain. As yet, its antigen is unknown. The trim removed 6 bases at V and 3 bases at J, leaving 7 bases unmatched. CDR3 size: 17 residues. The germline V gene has CDR1 MNHEY and CDR2 SVGEGT. This sample stems from a study of tumor and adjacent non-tumor tissue in lung cancer. Study-level findings and limits: Top 100 clones took a larger repertoire share in normal lung.

The template was RNA from unsorted bulk tissue. TCRbeta libraries were built with three rounds of nested PCR, modified from ARM-PCR. TCRdb re-called the multiplex PCR reads through MiXCR, storing one row per CDR3 protein. The sample gives under 250,000 distinct CDR3 sequences, 71% of which show up once; around 25% is in the top ten. What was sequenced was lung tumor tissue. The source is a man aged 60-69 years with non-small cell lung cancer. The gene calls are TRBV6-2 or TRBV6-3 and TRBJ2-2; 13 bases fit TRBD2. This CDR3 reads CASSLPGLAGDTGELFF. In nucleotides, the CDR3 is TGTGCCAGCAGCCTTCCTGGACTAGCGGGAGACACCGGGGAGCTGTTTTTT.